This section outlines one T cell receptor (beta chain) sequence together with its context. A junction end diverges from the germline sequence, so it may reflect a read error. A sample-barcoded 5' primer and a J-beta primer mix were used in a second PCR of about 6 to 12 cycles. TCRdb independently ran MiXCR on the 5' RACE reads; one entry per CDR3 protein. The sample has approximately 1,700,000 distinct CDR3 sequences; about 39% are singletons. This sample was included in a study of blood T cells in healthy people across ages. The CDR3 is 15 amino acids. Germline V lookup: CDR1 SGHRS, CDR2 YFSETQ. Sequences were obtained from blood. This TCR derives from a human donor in good health. This chain links TRBV5-1 with TRBJ2-5; 11 nucleotides match TRBD1. The last part of the DNA fits TRBJ2-7 better; the J call may be wrong. CDR3 DNA: TGCGCCAACAGCTTCGGGACAGGGGGTACCTACGAGCAGTACTTC. Its protein product is CANSFGTGGTYEQYF.